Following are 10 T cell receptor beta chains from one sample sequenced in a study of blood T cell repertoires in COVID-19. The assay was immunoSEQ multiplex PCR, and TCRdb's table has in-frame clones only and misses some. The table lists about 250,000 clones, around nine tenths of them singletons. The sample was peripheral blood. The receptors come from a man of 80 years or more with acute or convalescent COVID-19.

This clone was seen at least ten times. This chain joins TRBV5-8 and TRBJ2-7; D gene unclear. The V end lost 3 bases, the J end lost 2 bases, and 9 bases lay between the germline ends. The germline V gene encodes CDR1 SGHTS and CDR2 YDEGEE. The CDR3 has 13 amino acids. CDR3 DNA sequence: TGTGCCAGCAGCTATACCGCGACCTACGAGCAGTACTTC. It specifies CASSYTATYEQYF. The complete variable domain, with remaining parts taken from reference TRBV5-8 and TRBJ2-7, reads EAGVTQSPTHLIKTRGQQATLRCSPISGHTSVYWYQQALGLGLQFLLWYDEGEERNRGNFPPRFSGRQFPNYSSELNVNALELEDSALYLCASSYTATYEQYFGPGTRLTVT.

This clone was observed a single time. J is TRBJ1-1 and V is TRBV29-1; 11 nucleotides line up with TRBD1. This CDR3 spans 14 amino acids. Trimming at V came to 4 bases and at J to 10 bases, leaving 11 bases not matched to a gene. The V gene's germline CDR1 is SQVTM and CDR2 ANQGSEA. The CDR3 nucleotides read TGCAGCGTTGTATATAGGACAGGGGGCGAGGGAGCTTTCTTT. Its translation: CSVVYRTGGEGAFF.

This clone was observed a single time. The CDR3 region is CATSGSGTKNTEAFF. DNA for the CDR3: TGTGCCACCAGTGGGTCCGGGACAAAGAACACTGAAGCTTTCTTT. The gene calls are TRBV24-1 and TRBJ1-1; TRBD1 is a possible D gene (6 bases). V lost 5 bases and J lost 1, with 13 bases in between. Germline values: CDR1 KGHDR, CDR2 SFDVKD. The CDR3 is 15 amino acids.

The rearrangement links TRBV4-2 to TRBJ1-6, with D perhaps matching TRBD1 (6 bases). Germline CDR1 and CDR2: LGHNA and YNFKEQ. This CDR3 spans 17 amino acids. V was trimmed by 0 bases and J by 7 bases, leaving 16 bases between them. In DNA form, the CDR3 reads TGTGCCAGCAGCCAAGATAGGGCAGGGGAGGGGAATTCACCCCTCCACTTT. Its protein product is CASSQDRAGEGNSPLHF.

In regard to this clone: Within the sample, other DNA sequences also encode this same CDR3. CDR3: CASSLLGGAGEQFF. The DNA for the CDR3 is TGCGCCAGCAGCTTGCTCGGAGGGGCAGGGGAGCAGTTCTTC. V gene TRBV5-1 combines with J gene TRBJ2-1; the D gene is possibly TRBD2 (6 bases). The germline V gene has CDR1 SGHRS and CDR2 YFSETQ. Between the trimmed V and J ends, which lost 1 base and 10 bases, there was a span of 15 bases. The CDR3 spans 14 residues.

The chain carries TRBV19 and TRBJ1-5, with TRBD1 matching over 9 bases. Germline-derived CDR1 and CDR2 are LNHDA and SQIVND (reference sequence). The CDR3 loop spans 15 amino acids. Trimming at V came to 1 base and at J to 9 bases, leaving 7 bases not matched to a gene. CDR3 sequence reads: CASSIGQGVEWPQHF. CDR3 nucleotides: TGTGCCAGTAGTATAGGACAGGGGGTAGAGTGGCCCCAGCATTTT.

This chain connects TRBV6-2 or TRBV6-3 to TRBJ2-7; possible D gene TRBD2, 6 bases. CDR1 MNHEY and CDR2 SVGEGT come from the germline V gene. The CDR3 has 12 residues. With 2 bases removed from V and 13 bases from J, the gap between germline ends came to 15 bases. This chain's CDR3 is CASSYVGDSIYF. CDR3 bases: TGTGCCAGCAGTTACGTTGGGGACTCGATCTACTTC.

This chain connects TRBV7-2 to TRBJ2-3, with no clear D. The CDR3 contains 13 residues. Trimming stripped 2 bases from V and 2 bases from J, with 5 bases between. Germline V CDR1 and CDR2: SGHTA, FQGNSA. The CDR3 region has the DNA TGTGCCAGCAGCTTATCCTACACAGATACGCAGTATTTT. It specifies CASSLSYTDTQYF. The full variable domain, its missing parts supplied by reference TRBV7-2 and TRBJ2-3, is GAGVSQSPSNKVTEKGKDVELRCDPISGHTALYWYRQSLGQGLEFLIYFQGNSAPDKSGLPSDRFSAERTGGSVSTLTIQRTQQEDSAVYLCASSLSYTDTQYFGPGTRLTVL.

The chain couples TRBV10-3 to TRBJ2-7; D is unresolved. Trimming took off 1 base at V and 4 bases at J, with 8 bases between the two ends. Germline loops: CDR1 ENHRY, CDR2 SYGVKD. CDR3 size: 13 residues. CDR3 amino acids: CAISEYNNYEQYF. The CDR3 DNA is TGTGCCATCAGTGAGTATAACAATTACGAGCAGTACTTC.

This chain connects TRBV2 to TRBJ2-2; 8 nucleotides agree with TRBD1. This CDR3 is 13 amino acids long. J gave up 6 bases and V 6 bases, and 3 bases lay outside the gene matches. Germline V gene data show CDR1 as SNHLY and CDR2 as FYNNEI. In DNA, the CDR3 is TGTGCCAGCAGACAGGGGGTGTCCGGGGAGCTGTTTTTT. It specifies CASRQGVSGELFF. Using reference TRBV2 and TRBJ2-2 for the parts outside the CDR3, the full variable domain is EPEVTQTPSHQVTQMGQEVILRCVPISNHLYFYWYRQILGQKVEFLVSFYNNEISEKSEIFDDQFSVERPDGSNFTLKIRSTKLEDSAMYFCASRQGVSGELFFGEGSRLTVL.